This T cell receptor (beta chain) is drawn from a study of CD8 T cells in ankylosing spondylitis. TCRdb independently ran MiXCR on the 5' RACE reads; one entry per CDR3 protein. The table lists a few hundred thousand distinct CDR3 sequences, approximately 20% of them singletons. Broader study findings: Made up of fewer than ten highly homologous variants, a TCR beta motif appeared characteristic of ankylosing spondylitis blood.

This clonotype was detected a few times. The antigen remains undetermined. The CDR3 totals 14 residues. Germline values: CDR1 SQVTM, CDR2 ANQGSEA. V shed 4 bases and J shed 2 bases, with 14 bases lying between them. V gene TRBV29-1 combines with J gene TRBJ1-1; possible D gene TRBD1, 5 bases. The sequence was obtained from a male donor with ankylosing spondylitis. The specimen sequenced was blood, either unsorted or a sorted T cell fraction (not recorded which). CDR3 protein: CSVGVGTVNTEAFF. CDR3 DNA: TGCAGCGTTGGGGTAGGGACCGTTAACACTGAAGCTTTCTTT.